This T cell receptor beta chain was sequenced during a study of OX40 agonist ivuxolimab in advanced cancers. Study findings and constraints: Low normalized T-cell clonal expansion was also seen in some nonresponders.

With regard to this clone: Its antigen is undetermined.

Repertoires were generated with immunoSEQ multiplex PCR, while TCRdb's copy carries only in-frame clones and drops some. This table has around 77,000 clones, 90% to 95% appearing once. Germline V gives CDR1 SGHTA, CDR2 FQGTGA. Between the trimmed V and J ends, which lost 2 bases and 2 bases, there was a span of 11 bases. There are 15 residues in the CDR3. This specimen consisted of CD4+ or CD8+ T cells sorted from blood, obtained in a trial of the OX40 agonist ivuxolimab. The chain joins TRBV7-3 to TRBJ2-3, with D perhaps TRBD2 (5 bases). This sequence was found in an adult with an advanced solid tumor such as melanoma, head and neck, liver or kidney cancer. DNA for the CDR3: TGTGCCAGCAGCTTACTAGCAGATGACACAGATACGCAGTATTTT. Its protein product is CASSLLADDTDTQYF.